The rows below give T cell receptor beta chains drawn from one sample of a study of T cell repertoires in cytomegalovirus infection. TCRdb re-called the reads through MiXCR, storing one row per CDR3 protein. The sample records more than 350,000 distinct CDR3 sequences, around 32% being singletons. Material for sequencing was PBMCs. These receptors all stem from a human donor in good health (CMV status not recorded). Some clones in this sample may be carry-over from other donors' samples. Each CDR3 is given with its conserved first and last residue. A D gene is named only where the DNA matches it firmly. Size is stated for part of the rows, as once, few or many counts, or as a class when the clone is expanded.

>TRBV6-1|.|TRBJ1-5|.
TGTGCCAGCGGAGGGTTTGAGCCCCAGCATTTT
CASGGFEPQHF
>TRBV7-3|.|TRBJ2-1|TRBD2
TGTGCCAGCAGCGCATGGACTAGCGGGGGGGCGGGTGAGCAGTTCTTC
CASSAWTSGGAGEQFF
>TRBV7-9|.|TRBJ2-3|.
TGTGCCAGCACCCTAGGGGAGAGAAGCACAGATACGCATTATTTT
CASTLGERSTDTHYF
>TRBV6-5|few|TRBJ2-1|.
TGTGCCAGCAGTTACTTCCCCCCTAGGGGACTCTCCTACAATGAGCAGTTCTTC
CASSYFPPRGLSYNEQFF
>TRBV5-6|.|TRBJ2-1|.
TGTGCCAGCAGCTTCGCCGGGATCTACAATGAGCAGTTCTTC
CASSFAGIYNEQFF
>TRBV11-1|few|TRBJ2-1|TRBD2
TGTGCCAGCAGGCCCCTGACTAGCGGGGGGCCCAATGAGCAGTTCTTC
CASRPLTSGGPNEQFF
>TRBV28|few|TRBJ1-1|.
TGTGCCAGCAGTTCGACAACGAACACTGAAGCTTTCTTT
CASSSTTNTEAFF
>TRBV4-3|.|TRBJ2-7|.
TGCGCCAGCAGCCAAGAAGAGGGTATTGAGCAGTACTTC
CASSQEEGIEQYF
>TRBV12-3/TRBV12-4|few|TRBJ2-7|TRBD2
TGTGCCAGCACCCTGGGGGCGGGAGGCTACGAGCAGTACTTC
CASTLGAGGYEQYF
>TRBV6-8|.|TRBJ2-2|.
TGTGCCAGCAGTTACACCCGGGGTGGGGACACCGGGGAGCTGTTTTTT
CASSYTRGGDTGELFF
>TRBV7-8|.|TRBJ1-5|.
TGTGCCAGCGGCCCGTCGGGGCTGGGCAATCAGCCCCAGCATTTT
CASGPSGLGNQPQHF
>TRBV27|.|TRBJ1-5|.
TGTGCCAGCAGCCAGGGGAGAGGATGGTGGCCCCAGCATTTT
CASSQGRGWWPQHF
>TRBV20-1|many|TRBJ2-7|TRBD1
TGCAGTGCTAGAGTAATTTGGGGGGGAGTGGGACAGGGATCCTACGAGCAGTACTTC
CSARVIWGGVGQGSYEQYF
>TRBV4-2|few|TRBJ2-7|TRBD1
TGTGCCAGCAGCCAAGATGGGGGACAGGGGCCCATCTTCTCCTACGAGCAGTACTTC
CASSQDGGQGPIFSYEQYF
>TRBV6-2/TRBV6-3|.|TRBJ1-5|TRBD1
TGTGCCAGCAGTACTTACAGGACAGGAAATCAGCCCCAGCATTTT
CASSTYRTGNQPQHF
>TRBV19|.|TRBJ1-2|.
TGTGCCAGTAGACTCGAGACCAACTATGGCTACACCTTC
CASRLETNYGYTF